The rows below give T cell receptor beta chains drawn from one sample of a study of shared clonotypes between healthy human individuals. Some clones are missing from TCRdb's copy, which holds only in-frame ones; the method was immunoSEQ multiplex PCR. The table has some 1,400,000 clones, roughly 96% seen once. Sequencing was done on a sample of naive CD4+ T cells sorted from blood. The receptors were sampled from a man aged 30 to 39 in good health. Both conserved end residues are part of each CDR3. A D gene is named only where the DNA matches it firmly. Clone size is stated in some rows and not others, as once, few, many or a class when expanded.

V gene	D gene	clone size	J gene	CDR3 DNA	CDR3 protein
TRBV28	.	.	TRBJ1-4	TGTGCCAGCAGTTTATACGACCATGAAAAACTGTTTTTT	CASSLYDHEKLFF
TRBV28	.	.	TRBJ2-5	TGTGCCAGCAGTTACCGCCCGGGACAAGAGACCCAGTACTTC	CASSYRPGQETQYF
TRBV27	TRBD2	.	TRBJ2-3	TGTGCCAGCAGTTTCTTAGGACTAGCGAGCACAGATACGCAGTATTTT	CASSFLGLASTDTQYF
TRBV29-1	TRBD2	.	TRBJ2-7	TGCAGCGTGAAAATAGCGGGGTTGGTCTACGAGCAGTACTTC	CSVKIAGLVYEQYF
TRBV19	TRBD1	.	TRBJ1-1	TGTGCCAGTACCCTAGACAGGGCGAACACTGAAGCTTTCTTT	CASTLDRANTEAFF
TRBV10-2	TRBD1	once	TRBJ2-7	TGCGCCAGGCGGACAGGGTACTACGAGCAGTACTTC	CARRTGYYEQYF
TRBV5-1	TRBD1	.	TRBJ2-1	TGCGCCAGCAGCTCCCCCGGGACAGGGTTATCACCCCAGCCGCACCCGAGCTCCTACAATGAGCAGTTCTTC	CASSSPGTGLSPQPHPSSYNEQFF
TRBV5-4	TRBD2	.	TRBJ2-1	TGTGCCAGCAGCCCTAAGCGGGGTGCATACAATGAGCAGTTCTTC	CASSPKRGAYNEQFF
TRBV20-1	TRBD2	.	TRBJ2-1	TGCAGTGCCGAGCGGGAGTATGAGCAGTTCTTC	CSAEREYEQFF
TRBV19	.	once	TRBJ2-3	TGTGCCAGTAGTATATGGGGCACAGATACGCAGTATTTT	CASSIWGTDTQYF
TRBV5-1	.	.	TRBJ2-2	TGCGCCAGCAGCTTAGGGACCAGCCCCGGGGAGCTGTTTTTT	CASSLGTSPGELFF
TRBV21-1	.	.	TRBJ2-7	TGTGCCAGCAGCTACGGCGGGAGCCGGTGTTGCGAGCAGTACTTC	CASSYGGSRCCEQYF
TRBV6-6	.	.	TRBJ1-1	TGTGCCAGCAGTTACTCAAGGAGGAACACTGAAGCTTTCTTT	CASSYSRRNTEAFF
TRBV18	.	.	TRBJ2-5	TGTGCCAGCTCACCACGGGGCCCCGCGGTCCAAGAGACCCAGTACTTC	CASSPRGPAVQETQYF
TRBV4-1	.	.	TRBJ2-2	TGCGCCAGCAGCCAAGTTAGCTCCGGGGAGCTGTTTTTT	CASSQVSSGELFF
TRBV30	.	.	TRBJ2-1	TGTGCCTGGAGTGTATTGCGGGGAGAGTACAATGAGCAGTTCTTC	CAWSVLRGEYNEQFF
TRBV9	TRBD1	.	TRBJ1-1	TGTGCCAGCAGCCCTACGACAGGGTTGGGGAGCACTGAAGCTTTCTTT	CASSPTTGLGSTEAFF
TRBV2	TRBD1	.	TRBJ1-1	TGTGCCAGCGGAATGACAGGGGGAGGGACTGAAGCTTTCTTT	CASGMTGGGTEAFF
TRBV19	TRBD2	.	TRBJ2-7	TGTGCCAGTAGTTCCCTAGCGGAATACGAGCAGTACTTC	CASSSLAEYEQYF
TRBV6-5	.	.	TRBJ2-7	TGTGCCAGCAGTTACGGGTGGGGGAATGTCTACGAGCAGTACTTC	CASSYGWGNVYEQYF
TRBV4-3	.	.	TRBJ1-2	TGCGCCAGCAGCCAAGTCGTTTCAGGAATTGATGGCTACACCTTC	CASSQVVSGIDGYTF
TRBV5-1	.	.	TRBJ2-5	TGCGCCAGCAGCTTGATGGCCCAAGAGACCCAGTACTTC	CASSLMAQETQYF
TRBV19	TRBD1	.	TRBJ1-5	TGTGCCAGTAGTGGGAGACAGGGCTCGGGTCAGCCCCAGCATTTT	CASSGRQGSGQPQHF
TRBV28	.	.	TRBJ1-4	TGTGCCAGCAGCTTAAACCTCGCAACTAATGAAAAACTGTTTTTT	CASSLNLATNEKLFF
TRBV2	.	.	TRBJ1-2	TGTGCCAGCAGTGAAGGGACCCTAATTGGCTATGGCTACACCTTC	CASSEGTLIGYGYTF
TRBV18	.	.	TRBJ1-3	TGTGCCAGCTCACCTCAGTTGGGGAACTCTGGAAACACCATATATTTT	CASSPQLGNSGNTIYF
TRBV19	.	few	TRBJ1-4	TGTGCCAGTTCCCAACAGGGTAGTGGAAAACTGTTTTTT	CASSQQGSGKLFF
TRBV4-1	TRBD1	.	TRBJ1-4	TGCGCCAGCAGCCAAGATGACAGGGAAGAAAAACTGTTTTTT	CASSQDDREEKLFF
TRBV2	.	.	TRBJ1-5	TGTGCCAGCAGTGAAATTCGTTTTGGTGGTGATACAAATCAGCCCCAGCATTTT	CASSEIRFGGDTNQPQHF
TRBV19	.	.	TRBJ2-5	TGTGCCAGTAGTTCGGAACTCTTGAGGTCAGAGACCCAGTACTTC	CASSSELLRSETQYF
TRBV4-3	.	.	TRBJ1-1	TGCGCCAGCAGCAAAACAGTTTCTGGCACTGAAGCTTTCTTT	CASSKTVSGTEAFF
TRBV28	TRBD1	.	TRBJ1-5	TGTGCCAGCAGGGACAGGGGATTTAGCAATCAGCCCCAGCATTTT	CASRDRGFSNQPQHF
TRBV19	TRBD1	.	TRBJ1-3	TGTGCCAGTAGTGGGGACAGCTCTGGAAACACCATATATTTT	CASSGDSSGNTIYF
TRBV28	.	.	TRBJ1-3	TGTGCCAGCAGTGGGGACCGGCCCGACTCTGGAAACACCATATATTTT	CASSGDRPDSGNTIYF
TRBV5-8	.	.	TRBJ2-1	TGTGCCAGCAGCTTGGGGGACCGCCACTCCTACAATGAGCAGTTCTTC	CASSLGDRHSYNEQFF
TRBV10-1	TRBD1	.	TRBJ2-2	TGCGCCAGCAGACCCGGGACAGTGAACACCGGGGAGCTGTTTTTT	CASRPGTVNTGELFF
TRBV5-1	TRBD1	.	TRBJ2-1	TGCGCCAGCAGCTTGGTCTGGACAGGGTTCTCTAGCACCAGGAAGAATGAGCAGTTCTTC	CASSLVWTGFSSTRKNEQFF
TRBV28	.	.	TRBJ2-7	TGTGCCAGCAGCGTTATGGGTGACTATCAACACTACGAGCAGTACTTC	CASSVMGDYQHYEQYF
TRBV2	.	.	TRBJ2-1	TGTGCCAGCAGTAACGTTGGGAATGAGCAGTTCTTC	CASSNVGNEQFF
TRBV5-1	TRBD1	.	TRBJ2-5	TGCGCCAGCAGCAAGGACAGGGGCGAAGAGACCCAGTACTTC	CASSKDRGEETQYF
TRBV2	TRBD2	.	TRBJ2-5	TGTGCCAGCAGTGATAGGGGAGGGGAGACCCAGTACTTC	CASSDRGGETQYF
TRBV28	.	.	TRBJ2-1	TGTGCCAGCAGTTACGCTGGTTCCTACAATGAGCAGTTCTTC	CASSYAGSYNEQFF
TRBV28	.	.	TRBJ2-5	TGTGCCAGCAGTTTATCCTCACAAGAGACCCAGTACTTC	CASSLSSQETQYF
TRBV30	TRBD1	.	TRBJ1-2	TGTGCCTGGAGAAGTTCAGGGGGCGGGGGCTACACCTTC	CAWRSSGGGGYTF
TRBV5-1	TRBD1	.	TRBJ2-5	TGCGCCAGCAGCTTGGGGACAGGGGCCCAAGAGACCCAGTACTTC	CASSLGTGAQETQYF
TRBV10-3	.	once	TRBJ2-3	TGTGCCATCAGTGGCTTGCCGGGGGGCAGGACTAGCACAGATACGCAGTATTTT	CAISGLPGGRTSTDTQYF
TRBV21-1	.	.	TRBJ2-2	TGTGCCAGCGGGGACGACACCGGGGAGCTGTTTTTT	CASGDDTGELFF
TRBV18	.	.	TRBJ2-7	TGTGCCAGCTCACCACGATTACAGGGTCCGGACGAGCAGTACTTC	CASSPRLQGPDEQYF
TRBV18	.	.	TRBJ2-7	TGTGCCAGCTCACGAACCTACGAGCAGTACTTC	CASSRTYEQYF
TRBV7-3	TRBD2	.	TRBJ2-7	TGTGCCAGCAGCTCAACTAGCGGGAGTTTCCACGAGCAGTACTTC	CASSSTSGSFHEQYF
TRBV25-1	TRBD1	.	TRBJ2-5	TGTGCCAGCAGCCTCCCCGGGACAGGGAGAGAGACCCAGTACTTC	CASSLPGTGRETQYF
TRBV19	.	.	TRBJ2-7	TGTGCCAGTAGTATAGATCGCACCATATACGAGCAGTACTTC	CASSIDRTIYEQYF